This record concerns one TCR beta chain sequence. The antigen this receptor binds is unknown. No much larger clone exists at a distance of one base, and base qualities are not known. These data belong to a study of primary melanoma T cells and metastatic recurrence (TCRdb year 2020). About the study as a whole: A total of 150 to 200 primary melanomas made up the cohort, all of stage T2 to T4 and more than 1 mm thick. The study tested whether T-cell fraction and T-cell repertoire clonality in primary melanoma tumors predicted patient outcome. The T-cell fraction measured by TCR beta sequencing was weighed against progression-free survival, the clinical outcome chosen for the comparison. Histopathological grading of tumor-infiltrating lymphocytes was compared with the sequencing-derived T-cell fraction. Broad study findings and their caveats: A T-cell fraction greater than 20% appeared to be protective whatever the ulceration status, mitotic rate or nodal disease. Tumor T-cell fraction was reported to predict progression-free survival independently of thickness, ulceration, mitotic rate and age. Adding T-cell fraction to tumor thickness reportedly improved progression-free survival prediction more than adding any other histopathological variable. The authors presented an effective T-cell-mediated antitumor response in primary melanoma only as a suggestion and not as a demonstrated mechanism.

The primary melanoma of each patient had been surgically resected and was considered potentially curable but at risk of metastatic recurrence. The library was generated by the immunoSEQ multiplex PCR assay. High-throughput sequencing of the T-cell receptor beta chain was performed on primary melanoma tumor tissue. The published analysis was carried out like this. The repertoire analyses covered TCRB CDR3 sharing between samples and the distribution of insertions and deletions. The predictive value of the T-cell fraction was ranked against histopathological variables by a gradient-boosted model. TCRdb obtained this table from immuneACCESS and retained in-frame rearrangements with V and J assigned. These tables miss some clones; where compared with another copy, unresolved V genes account for less than half of the shortfall, and the remainder is unexplained. That table furnishes V, J and clone size, whereas the DNA furnished D and trimming. For this sample the table gives roughly 300 clones, of which 90% were detected only once. Together, the top ten hold 11% of the sample.

The source of this sequence is a human donor with melanoma. Source material: melanoma tumor tissue.

The CDR3 amino acid sequence is: CASSQTSGNYEQYF. The nucleotide sequence reads TGCGCCAGCAGCCAGACTAGCGGGAATTACGAGCAGTACTTC. The chain links TRBV1 with TRBJ2-7; the table's D call, TRBD2, has no DNA check behind it. TRBV1 is noted as a pseudogene. The CDR3, cysteine through phenylalanine, is 14 amino acids long. The entry retains the CDR3 DNA only, 42 bases that are in frame from base 1.